This passage covers 11 T cell receptor beta chains from one sample sequenced in a study of blood T cell repertoires in COVID-19. TCRdb's copy holds only in-frame clones and misses some; the assay was immunoSEQ multiplex PCR. The sample includes about 300,000 clones, roughly 90% of them seen just once. The specimen was peripheral blood. The receptors were gathered from a woman aged 30 to 39 with COVID-19, enrolled during active disease.

The rearrangement uses TRBV30 and TRBJ2-2, with unresolved D. Looked up from germline, CDR1 is GTSNPN and CDR2 is SVGIG (reference sequence). V was trimmed by 3 bases and J by 2 bases, leaving 4 bases between them. The CDR3 spans 12 residues. In DNA, the CDR3 is TGTGCCTGGAGAATAAACACCGGGGAGCTGTTTTTT. Encoded protein: CAWRINTGELFF.

The chain joins TRBV11-2 to TRBJ2-1, with TRBD1 identical over 9 bases. CDR3 length: 15 residues. Germline V gene sequence: CDR1 SGHAT, CDR2 FQNNGV. The V segment lost 5 bases and the J segment 3 bases; nucleotides outside the gene matches: 5. As DNA, the CDR3 is TGTGCCAGCAGCAACAGGGGGCTGGGCTACAATGAGCAGTTCTTC. It encodes CASSNRGLGYNEQFF. Combining the CDR3 with reference TRBV11-2 and TRBJ2-1 gives the whole variable domain EAGVAQSPRYKIIEKRQSVAFWCNPISGHATLYWYQQILGQGPKLLIQFQNNGVVDDSQLPKDRFSAERLKGVDSTLKIQPAKLEDSAVYLCASSNRGLGYNEQFFGPGTRLTVL.

The V and J genes are TRBV6-1 and TRBJ2-7; tentative D call: TRBD2 (5 bases). V was shortened by 4 bases and J by 5 bases, with 21 bases between the two germline ends. Germline V gives CDR1 MNHNS, CDR2 SASEGT. The CDR3 is made up of 16 amino acids. The CDR3 nucleotides are TGTGCCAGCAGTGGGGTACTAGACTTTTCCGGGGACGAGCAGTACGTC. Translating gives CASSGVLDFSGDEQYV.

This clone appeared a single time. The CDR3 bases are TGTGCCAGTAGTCCCCGACAGGGAAACACCGGGGAGCTGTTTTTT. Its translation is CASSPRQGNTGELFF. The chain uses TRBV19 and TRBJ2-2; 7 bases line up with TRBD1. This CDR3 has 15 residues. V lost 5 bases, J lost 2 bases, and 5 bases stayed unmatched. The V gene's germline CDR1 is LNHDA and CDR2 SQIVND (reference sequence). The variable domain in full, with the rest retrieved from reference TRBV19 and TRBJ2-2, is DGGITQSPKYLFRKEGQNVTLSCEQNLNHDAMYWYRQDPGQGLRLIYYSQIVNDFQKGDIAEGYSVSREKKESFPLTVTSAQKNPTAFYLCASSPRQGNTGELFFGEGSRLTVL.

The chain recombines TRBV28 with TRBJ2-3, with a tentative D call TRBD2 (6 bases). V was clipped by 1 base and J by 6 bases, with 11 bases between them. Germline V gene data show CDR1 as MDHEN and CDR2 as SYDVKM. This CDR3 is 14 amino acids long. The CDR3 reads CASSLSPGGDTQYF. The DNA for the CDR3 is TGTGCCAGCAGTTTATCCCCAGGAGGGGATACGCAGTATTTT.

The genes are TRBV30 and TRBJ1-4; D is possibly TRBD1 (5 bases). V was shortened by 2 bases and J by 4 bases, with 11 bases between the two germline ends. CDR3 length: 14 amino acids. Germline lookup yields CDR1 GTSNPN and CDR2 SVGIG (reference sequence). Written as DNA, the CDR3 is TGTGCCTGGAGTTTGTGGGGGGTTAATGAAAAACTGTTTTTT. Translating gives CAWSLWGVNEKLFF.

This clone came up a few times. The chain is built from TRBV20-1 and TRBJ1-3; D ambiguous. This CDR3 is built from 11 residues. Germline assignment: CDR1 DFQATT and CDR2 SNEGSKA (reference sequence). The CDR3 loop reads CRPGCAYTIYF. The CDR3 bases are TGCAGGCCGGGATGTGCATACACCATATATTTT.

The rearrangement uses TRBV11-2 and TRBJ1-5; D is unclear. Germline CDR1 SGHAT, CDR2 FQNNGV. This CDR3 has 13 residues. V lost 5 bases to trimming and J lost 6 bases, with 11 bases between them. The CDR3 loop reads CASSQGGPQPQHF. Written as DNA, the CDR3 is TGTGCCAGCAGCCAAGGAGGGCCTCAGCCCCAGCATTTT.

The sample holds a few counts of this clone. The chain couples TRBV6-1 to TRBJ2-2; no firm D call. The germline V gene encodes CDR1 MNHNS and CDR2 SASEGT. The CDR3 runs to 15 residues. Trimming removed 2 bases from V and 1 base from J, with 8 bases in between. This CDR3 is CASSETRRNTGELFF. The CDR3 coding sequence is TGTGCCAGCAGTGAAACTCGAAGGAACACCGGGGAGCTGTTTTTT.

This chain links TRBV25-1 with TRBJ1-2; D remains unclear. The CDR3 has 14 residues. Trimming removed 3 bases from V and 4 bases from J, with 12 bases in between. Germline-derived CDR1 and CDR2 are MGHDK and SYGVNS. The CDR3 DNA follows: TGTGCCAGCAGTGAGGGTAGAACAGCCTATGGCTACACCTTC. Encoded protein: CASSEGRTAYGYTF.

The V gene is TRBV6-5, the J gene TRBJ1-2; TRBD1 matches 10 bases. The CDR3 runs 15 residues. V was clipped by 4 bases and J by 8 bases; unmatched bases: 10. Looked up from germline, CDR1 is MNHEY and CDR2 is SVGAGI. DNA of the CDR3: TGTGCCAGCAGTTTTTTACCCCGGACAGGGGGAGGCTACACCTTC. Protein product: CASSFLPRTGGGYTF.